This T cell receptor beta chain appears in the sequencing data of a study of early T cells in non-severe SARS-CoV-2 infection. The TCR library protocol attached unique molecular identifiers to the individual cDNA molecules. TCRdb analysed the 5' RACE reads with MiXCR anew, one entry per CDR3 protein. This sample has 55,000 to 70,000 distinct CDR3 sequences, with about 12% found just once. Germline CDR1 is SNHLY and CDR2 is FYNNEI. The germline V and J ends were trimmed by 5 bases and 7 bases, with 12 bases remaining between them. This CDR3 has 14 residues. This clonotype was found a few times. Its specificity is unknown. Overall study results and limits: The VDJdb matching leaned toward anti-spike CD8 responses and overlooked private and CD4 specificities.

The sample was whole blood, taken at baseline. The chain recombines TRBV2 with TRBJ1-6, with D perhaps matching TRBD1 (6 bases). The TCR originated in an adult who was a healthcare worker with PCR-confirmed SARS-CoV-2 infection or an uninfected control (not recorded which). The donor label of this sample is uncertain. The CDR3 here is CASSRTASNSPLHF. The CDR3 DNA reads TGTGCCAGCAGTCGGACAGCGTCGAATTCACCCCTCCACTTT.